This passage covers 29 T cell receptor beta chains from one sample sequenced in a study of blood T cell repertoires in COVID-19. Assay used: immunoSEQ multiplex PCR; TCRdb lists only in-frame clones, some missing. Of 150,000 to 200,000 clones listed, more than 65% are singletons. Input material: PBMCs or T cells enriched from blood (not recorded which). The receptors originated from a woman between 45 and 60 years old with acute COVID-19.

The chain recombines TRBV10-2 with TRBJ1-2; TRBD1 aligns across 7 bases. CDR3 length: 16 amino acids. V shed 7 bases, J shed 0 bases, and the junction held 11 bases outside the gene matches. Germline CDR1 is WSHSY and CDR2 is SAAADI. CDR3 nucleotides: TGCGCCAGCATGGGGACAGAGAGGGCCCCTAACTATGGCTACACCTTC. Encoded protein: CASMGTERAPNYGYTF.

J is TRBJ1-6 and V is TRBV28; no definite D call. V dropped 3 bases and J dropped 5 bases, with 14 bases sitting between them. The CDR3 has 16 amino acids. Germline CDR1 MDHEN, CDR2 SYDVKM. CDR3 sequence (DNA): TGTGCCAGCAGTTTGAGTATCGGGGAAGATAATTCACCCCTCCACTTT. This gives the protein CASSLSIGEDNSPLHF.

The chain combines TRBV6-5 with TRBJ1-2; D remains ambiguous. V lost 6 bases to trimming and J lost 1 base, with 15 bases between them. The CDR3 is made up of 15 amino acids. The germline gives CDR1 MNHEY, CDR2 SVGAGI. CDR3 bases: TGTGCCAGCAGACCCCCTCGGAGGGTTAACTATGGCTACACCTTC. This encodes CASRPPRRVNYGYTF.

CDR3 in amino acids: CASSFPYYGYTF. For the CDR3, the DNA is TGTGCCAGCAGTTTTCCTTACTATGGCTACACCTTC. The chain joins TRBV28 to TRBJ1-2; D not resolved. CDR3 length: 12 amino acids. Trimming shortened V by 3 bases and J by 3 bases, and 5 bases separated the two germline ends. Germline V gives CDR1 MDHEN, CDR2 SYDVKM.

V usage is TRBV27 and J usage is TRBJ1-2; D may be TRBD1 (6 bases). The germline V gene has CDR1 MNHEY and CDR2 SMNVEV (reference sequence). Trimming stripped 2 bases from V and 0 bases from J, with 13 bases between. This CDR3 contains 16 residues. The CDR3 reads CASSLGGGTPNYGYTF. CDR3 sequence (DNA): TGTGCCAGCAGTTTAGGGGGGGGGACACCTAACTATGGCTACACCTTC.

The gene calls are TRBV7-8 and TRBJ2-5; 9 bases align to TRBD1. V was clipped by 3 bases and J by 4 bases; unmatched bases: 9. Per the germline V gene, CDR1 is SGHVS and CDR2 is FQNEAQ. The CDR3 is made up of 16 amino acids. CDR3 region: CASSFQTGTGTETQYF. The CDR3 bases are TGTGCCAGCAGCTTTCAAACCGGGACAGGGACAGAGACCCAGTACTTC.

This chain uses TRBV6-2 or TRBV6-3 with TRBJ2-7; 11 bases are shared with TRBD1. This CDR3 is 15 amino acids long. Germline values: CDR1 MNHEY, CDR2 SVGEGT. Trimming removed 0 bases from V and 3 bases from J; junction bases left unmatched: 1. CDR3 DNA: TGTGCCAGCAGTTACTCCGGGACAGGGGGCTACGAGCAGTACGTC. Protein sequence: CASSYSGTGGYEQYV.

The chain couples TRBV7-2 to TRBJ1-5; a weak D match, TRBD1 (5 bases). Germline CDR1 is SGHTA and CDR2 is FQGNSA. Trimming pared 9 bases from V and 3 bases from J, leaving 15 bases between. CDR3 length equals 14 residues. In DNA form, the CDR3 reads TGTGCCAGTTCGAGACAGCTTCTCAATCAGCCCCAGCATTTT. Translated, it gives CASSRQLLNQPQHF.

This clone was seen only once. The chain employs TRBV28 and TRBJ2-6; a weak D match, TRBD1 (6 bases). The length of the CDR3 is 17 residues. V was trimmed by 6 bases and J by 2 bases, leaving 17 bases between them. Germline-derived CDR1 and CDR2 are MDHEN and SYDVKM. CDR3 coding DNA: TGTGCCAGCAGACCTAGAGTAACAGGGCCTGGGGCCAACGTCCTGACTTTC. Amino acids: CASRPRVTGPGANVLTF.

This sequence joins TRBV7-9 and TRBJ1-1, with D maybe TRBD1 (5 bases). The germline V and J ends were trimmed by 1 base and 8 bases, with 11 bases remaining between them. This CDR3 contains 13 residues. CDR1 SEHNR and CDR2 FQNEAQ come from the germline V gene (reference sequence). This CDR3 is CASSLDGALEAFF. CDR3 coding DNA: TGTGCCAGCAGCTTAGATGGGGCTCTGGAAGCTTTCTTT.

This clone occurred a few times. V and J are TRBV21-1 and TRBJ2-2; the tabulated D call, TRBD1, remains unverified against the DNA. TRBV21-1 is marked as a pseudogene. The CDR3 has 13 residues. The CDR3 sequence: CAGDRTNTGELFF. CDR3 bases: TGTGCCGGGGACAGGACGAACACCGGGGAGCTGTTTTTT.

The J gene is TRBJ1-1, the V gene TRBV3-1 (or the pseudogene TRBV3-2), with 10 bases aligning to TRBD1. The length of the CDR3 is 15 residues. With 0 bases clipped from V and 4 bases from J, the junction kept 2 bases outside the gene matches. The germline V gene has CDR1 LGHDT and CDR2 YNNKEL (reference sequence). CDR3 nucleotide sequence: TGTGCCAGCAGCCAAGATGGGGACAGGGGCACTGAAGCTTTCTTT. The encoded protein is CASSQDGDRGTEAFF.

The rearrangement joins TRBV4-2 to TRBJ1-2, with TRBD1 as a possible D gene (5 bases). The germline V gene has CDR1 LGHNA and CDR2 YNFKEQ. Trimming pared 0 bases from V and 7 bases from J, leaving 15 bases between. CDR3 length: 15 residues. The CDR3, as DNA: TGTGCCAGCAGCCAAGATCGGCAGGGACTTCGTGGCTACACCTTC. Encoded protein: CASSQDRQGLRGYTF.

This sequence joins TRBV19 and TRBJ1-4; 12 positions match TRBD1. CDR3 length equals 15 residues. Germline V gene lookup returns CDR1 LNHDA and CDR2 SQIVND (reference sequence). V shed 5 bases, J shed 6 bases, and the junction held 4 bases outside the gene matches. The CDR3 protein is CASSPGTGGHEKLFF. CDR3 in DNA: TGTGCCAGTAGTCCCGGGACAGGGGGCCATGAAAAACTGTTTTTT.

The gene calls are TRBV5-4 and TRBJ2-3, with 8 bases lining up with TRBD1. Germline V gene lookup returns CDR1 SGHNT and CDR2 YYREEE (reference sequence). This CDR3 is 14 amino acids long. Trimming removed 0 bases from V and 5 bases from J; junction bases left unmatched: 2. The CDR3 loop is CASSLGTGIDTQYF. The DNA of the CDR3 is TGTGCCAGCAGCTTGGGGACAGGGATAGATACGCAGTATTTT.

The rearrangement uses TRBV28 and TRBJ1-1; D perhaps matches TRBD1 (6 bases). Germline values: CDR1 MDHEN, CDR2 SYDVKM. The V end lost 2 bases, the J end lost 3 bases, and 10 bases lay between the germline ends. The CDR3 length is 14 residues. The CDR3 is CASSLEGGYTEAFF. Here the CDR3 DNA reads TGTGCCAGCAGTTTAGAGGGGGGGTACACTGAAGCTTTCTTT.

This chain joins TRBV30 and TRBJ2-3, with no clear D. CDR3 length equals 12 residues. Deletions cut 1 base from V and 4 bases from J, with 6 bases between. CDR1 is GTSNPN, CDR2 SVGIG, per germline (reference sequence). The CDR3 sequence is CAWSASSDTQYF. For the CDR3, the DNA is TGTGCCTGGAGTGCGTCTTCAGATACGCAGTATTTT.

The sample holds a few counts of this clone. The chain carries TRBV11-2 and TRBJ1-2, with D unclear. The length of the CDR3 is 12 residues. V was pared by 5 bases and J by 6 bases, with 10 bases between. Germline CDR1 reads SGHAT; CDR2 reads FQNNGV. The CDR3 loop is CASSPNRDGYTF. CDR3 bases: TGTGCCAGCAGCCCGAATAGAGATGGCTACACCTTC.

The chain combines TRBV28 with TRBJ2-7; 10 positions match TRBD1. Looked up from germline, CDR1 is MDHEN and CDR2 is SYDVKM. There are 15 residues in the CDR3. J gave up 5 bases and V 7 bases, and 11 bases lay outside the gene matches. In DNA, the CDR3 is TGTGCCAGCATCGCCTCCGGGACAGGGGCCCACGAGCAGTACGTC. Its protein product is CASIASGTGAHEQYV.

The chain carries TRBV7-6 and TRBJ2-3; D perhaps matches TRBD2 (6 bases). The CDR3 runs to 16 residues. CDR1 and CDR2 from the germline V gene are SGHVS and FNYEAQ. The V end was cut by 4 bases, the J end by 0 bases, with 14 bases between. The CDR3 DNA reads TGTGCCAGCAGCTGGCGGGGAGCAACTAGCACAGATACGCAGTATTTT. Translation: CASSWRGATSTDTQYF.

The CDR3 loop is CASSQGTSGGQNEQFF. The CDR3 DNA reads TGCGCCAGCAGCCAAGGGACTAGCGGGGGGCAAAATGAGCAGTTCTTC. The rearrangement uses TRBV4-3 and TRBJ2-1; 14 positions match TRBD2. This CDR3 region has 16 residues. The V gene end was trimmed by 1 base and the J gene end by 7 bases; junction bases not matched to a gene: 3. Per germline, CDR1 LGHNA and CDR2 YSLEER.

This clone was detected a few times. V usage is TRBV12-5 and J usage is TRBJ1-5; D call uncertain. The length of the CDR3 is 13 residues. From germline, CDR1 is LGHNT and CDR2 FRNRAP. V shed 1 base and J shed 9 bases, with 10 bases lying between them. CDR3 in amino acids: CASGLGEGRPQHF. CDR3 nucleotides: TGTGCTAGTGGTTTGGGAGAGGGTAGGCCCCAGCATTTT.

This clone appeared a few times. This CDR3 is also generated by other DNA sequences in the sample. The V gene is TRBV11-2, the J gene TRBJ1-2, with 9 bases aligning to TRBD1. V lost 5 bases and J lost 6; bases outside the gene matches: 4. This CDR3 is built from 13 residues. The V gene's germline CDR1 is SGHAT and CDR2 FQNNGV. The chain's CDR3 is CASSPRTGDGYTF. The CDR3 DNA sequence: TGTGCCAGCAGCCCCCGGACAGGGGATGGCTACACCTTC.

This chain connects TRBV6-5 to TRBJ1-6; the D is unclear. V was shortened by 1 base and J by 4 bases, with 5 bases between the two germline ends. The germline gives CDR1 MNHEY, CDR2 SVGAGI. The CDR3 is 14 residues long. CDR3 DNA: TGTGCCAGCAGTTACTTATATTATAATTCACCCCTCCACTTT. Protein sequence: CASSYLYYNSPLHF.

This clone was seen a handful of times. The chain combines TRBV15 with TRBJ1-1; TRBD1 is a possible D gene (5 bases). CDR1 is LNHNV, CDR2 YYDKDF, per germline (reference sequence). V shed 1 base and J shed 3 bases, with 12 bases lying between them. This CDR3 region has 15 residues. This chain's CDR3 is CATSRGGGEDTEAFF. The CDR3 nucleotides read TGTGCCACCAGCAGAGGGGGAGGGGAAGACACTGAAGCTTTCTTT. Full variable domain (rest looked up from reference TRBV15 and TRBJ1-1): DAMVIQNPRYQVTQFGKPVTLSCSQTLNHNVMYWYQQKSSQAPKLLFHYYDKDFNNEADTPDNFQSRRPNTSFCFLDIRSPGLGDTAMYLCATSRGGGEDTEAFFGQGTRLTVV.

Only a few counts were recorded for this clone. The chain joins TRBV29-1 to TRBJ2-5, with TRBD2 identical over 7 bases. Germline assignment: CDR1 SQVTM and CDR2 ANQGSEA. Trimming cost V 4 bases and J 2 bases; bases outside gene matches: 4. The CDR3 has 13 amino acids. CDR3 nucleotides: TGCAGCGTTGTGGGGGGGATACAAGAGACCCAGTACTTC. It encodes CSVVGGIQETQYF.

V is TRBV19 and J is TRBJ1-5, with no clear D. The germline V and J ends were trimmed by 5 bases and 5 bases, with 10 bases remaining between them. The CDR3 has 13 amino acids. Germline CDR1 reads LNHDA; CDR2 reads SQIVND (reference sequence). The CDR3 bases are TGTGCCAGTAGTGACTCGCCTTATCAGCCCCAGCATTTT. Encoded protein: CASSDSPYQPQHF.

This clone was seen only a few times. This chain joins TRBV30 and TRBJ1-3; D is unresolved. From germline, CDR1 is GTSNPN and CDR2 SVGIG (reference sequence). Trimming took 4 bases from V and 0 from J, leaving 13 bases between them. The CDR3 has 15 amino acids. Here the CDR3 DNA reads TGTGCCTGGACGGAGTGGATCTTCTCTGGAAACACCATATATTTT. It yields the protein CAWTEWIFSGNTIYF.

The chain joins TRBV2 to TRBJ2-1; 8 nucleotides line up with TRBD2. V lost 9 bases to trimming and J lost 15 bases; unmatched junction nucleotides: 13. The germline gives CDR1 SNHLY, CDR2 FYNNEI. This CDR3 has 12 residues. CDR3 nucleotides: TGTGCCAGGCGCGGGGGCGGGGGGCCATTGTTCTTC. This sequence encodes CARRGGGGPLFF.